Listed below are T cell receptor beta chains from one sample, sequenced in a study of identical twins. TCRdb reprocessed the 5' RACE reads with MiXCR, giving one entry per CDR3 protein. The data contain approximately 250,000 distinct CDR3 sequences, 6.5% of them singletons. Another study also made use of these data, one on T cells expressing NK-cell markers.

Sequences were obtained from CD8+ T cells sorted from blood. The receptors here all came from a woman between 18 and 29 years old in good health. CDR3s include the opening cysteine and the closing phenylalanine or tryptophan. A D gene is named only where the DNA matches it firmly. Only some rows state a clone size, as once, few, many or a class for expanded clones.

v_call,d_call,clone_size,j_call,cdr3_aa,cdr3_nt
TRBV20-1,-,few,TRBJ2-1,CSASTTLDTEQFF,TGCAGTGCTAGTACTACACTAGATACTGAGCAGTTCTTC
TRBV24-1,-,-,TRBJ1-1,CATSDSNGEAFF,TGTGCCACCAGTGATTCAAACGGTGAAGCTTTCTTT
TRBV27,-,few,TRBJ2-7,CASSPLSTGNEQYF,TGTGCCAGCAGTCCTTTATCAACAGGGAACGAGCAGTACTTC
TRBV6-1,-,few,TRBJ2-3,CASGGPHVDTQYF,TGTGCCAGCGGGGGGCCCCATGTAGATACGCAGTATTTT
TRBV12-3/TRBV12-4,-,many,TRBJ1-2,CASSLGAVLIYGYTF,TGTGCCAGCAGTCTAGGGGCAGTATTAATCTATGGCTACACCTTC
TRBV14,TRBD2,many,TRBJ2-1,CASSRRGGAGEVNEQFF,TGTGCCAGCAGCCGCCGGGGTGGAGCGGGAGAAGTAAATGAGCAGTTCTTC
TRBV7-2,-,few,TRBJ2-7,CASSLGRAGAYEQYF,TGTGCCAGCAGCTTAGGTCGGGCAGGGGCCTACGAGCAGTACTTC
TRBV12-3/TRBV12-4,-,many,TRBJ1-3,CASSPIGSGNTIYF,TGTGCCAGCAGTCCGATAGGCTCTGGAAACACCATATATTTT
TRBV20-1,-,-,TRBJ2-1,CSARDNAEGPEQFF,TGCAGTGCTAGAGATAATGCGGAGGGCCCCGAGCAGTTCTTC
TRBV4-3,-,few,TRBJ2-5,CASSQGWGETQYF,TGCGCCAGCAGCCAAGGCTGGGGGGAGACCCAGTACTTC
TRBV29-1,-,-,TRBJ2-2,CSVEGGVAGELFF,TGCAGCGTTGAAGGGGGAGTCGCCGGGGAGCTGTTTTTT
TRBV7-9,-,few,TRBJ2-6,CASSTRASSGANVLTF,TGTGCCAGCAGCACCCGGGCCAGCTCTGGGGCCAACGTCCTGACTTTC
TRBV10-3,TRBD2,many,TRBJ2-3,CATDRAGAPDTQYF,TGTGCCACCGACCGAGCGGGAGCGCCAGATACGCAGTATTTT
TRBV18,TRBD2,-,TRBJ2-5,CASSPRLAGAQETQYF,TGTGCCAGCTCACCCAGACTAGCGGGAGCCCAAGAGACCCAGTACTTC
TRBV11-1,-,few,TRBJ2-6,CASSLGLAGYSGANVLTF,TGTGCCAGCAGCTTAGGGTTGGCGGGGTACTCTGGGGCCAACGTCCTGACTTTC
TRBV7-9,TRBD2,few,TRBJ2-5,CASTWTSGGQETQYF,TGTGCCAGCACCTGGACTAGCGGGGGCCAAGAGACCCAGTACTTC
TRBV10-1,TRBD2,many,TRBJ2-1,CASSETGLAGEQFF,TGCGCCAGCAGTGAGACAGGACTAGCGGGTGAGCAGTTCTTC
TRBV6-2/TRBV6-3,-,-,TRBJ2-1,CASSYDRVEQFF,TGTGCCAGCAGTTACGACCGGGTAGAGCAGTTCTTC
TRBV12-5,-,-,TRBJ2-3,CASAALRVGSTDTQYF,TGTGCTAGTGCTGCCCTAAGGGTCGGGAGCACAGATACGCAGTATTTT
TRBV5-1,TRBD2,few,TRBJ2-3,CASSLEAGGPGDTQYF,TGCGCCAGCAGCTTGGAAGCGGGGGGGCCGGGAGATACGCAGTATTTT
TRBV5-1,-,few,TRBJ1-1,CASSSPGTNTRGTEAFF,TGCGCCAGCAGCTCTCCCGGGACAAATACAAGGGGAACTGAAGCTTTCTTT
TRBV27,-,few,TRBJ1-5,CASSFPGDQPQHF,TGTGCCAGCAGTTTCCCAGGGGACCAGCCCCAGCATTTT
TRBV6-2/TRBV6-3,TRBD2,many,TRBJ2-2,CASSYRGSFTGELFF,TGTGCCAGCAGTTACCGCGGGAGCTTCACCGGGGAGCTGTTTTTT
TRBV7-9,TRBD1,many,TRBJ2-5,CASSLDRDETQYF,TGTGCCAGCAGCCTCGACAGGGACGAGACCCAGTACTTC
TRBV20-1,TRBD2,many,TRBJ2-7,CSARPVTSGVYSYEQYF,TGCAGTGCTAGACCTGTGACTAGCGGGGTTTACTCCTACGAGCAGTACTTC
TRBV4-1,-,few,TRBJ2-1,CASSPILGDEQFF,TGCGCCAGCAGCCCCATTCTAGGGGATGAGCAGTTCTTC
TRBV10-3,TRBD2,-,TRBJ2-1,CAIRSGGANEQFF,TGTGCCATCAGAAGCGGGGGGGCAAATGAGCAGTTCTTC
TRBV30,-,-,TRBJ2-7,CAWSPLQATYEQYF,TGTGCCTGGAGCCCCCTCCAGGCTACCTACGAGCAGTACTTC